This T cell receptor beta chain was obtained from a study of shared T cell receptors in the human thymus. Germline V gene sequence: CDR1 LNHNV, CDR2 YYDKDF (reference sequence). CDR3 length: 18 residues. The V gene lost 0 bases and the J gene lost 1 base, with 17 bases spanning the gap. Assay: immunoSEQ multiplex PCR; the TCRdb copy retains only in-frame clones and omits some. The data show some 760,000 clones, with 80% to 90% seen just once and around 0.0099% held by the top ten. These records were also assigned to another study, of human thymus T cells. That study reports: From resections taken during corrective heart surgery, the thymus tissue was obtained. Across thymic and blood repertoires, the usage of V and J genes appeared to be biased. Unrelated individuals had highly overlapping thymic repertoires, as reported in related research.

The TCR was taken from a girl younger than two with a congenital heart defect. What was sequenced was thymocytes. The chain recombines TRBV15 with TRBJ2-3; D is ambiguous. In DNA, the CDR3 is TGTGCCACCAGCAGAGATCCAGAGGTCCCCATGGGCACAGATACGCAGTATTTT. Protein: CATSRDPEVPMGTDTQYF.